This T cell receptor (beta chain) was found in a study of vaccination effects on CD4 cells after COVID-19. V shed 1 base and J shed 0 bases, with 10 bases lying between them. The CDR3 sequence is 16 residues long. Germline V gene data show CDR1 as LGHNA and CDR2 as YSLEER. Viral peptide pool expansion of antigen-specific CD4+ T cells preceded sequencing in the ViraFEST assay. Cultured cells yielded isolated CD4+ T cells after less than 11 days. Participants were given two doses of BNT162b2 or mRNA-1273 vaccine. Having tested negative for nucleocapsid antibodies, the vaccine recipients showed no prior SARS-CoV-2 infection. Half-medium exchanges with IL-2 medium took place on days 3 and 7. Concerning this clone: Its antigen is still unknown.

Produced via immunoSEQ multiplex PCR; TCRdb's table is partial and in-frame only. The sample has 25,000 to 40,000 clones, roughly four fifths seen once; the top ten hold roughly 1.6%. The study's findings and limits: Clones arising from infection and from vaccination showed marked clonal contraction late after vaccination. Cross-reactivity toward common cold coronaviruses was confined to only 1 of 255 vaccine-induced clones in healthy vaccinees.

This clonotype originated in a human donor who received a COVID-19 vaccine. Some clones in this sample may be carry-over from other donors' samples. The sample was CD4+ T cells from PBMCs cultured with HCoV-NL63 spike peptides, taken after COVID-19 vaccination. The chain has TRBV4-3 and TRBJ1-5; D gene ambiguous. The CDR3 loop reads CASSQAASSSNQPQHF. CDR3 coding DNA: TGCGCCAGCAGCCAAGCTGCCAGCAGTAGCAATCAGCCCCAGCATTTT.